The clone carrying this T cell receptor beta chain was counted a single time. Its target is unknown. The entry originates in a study of cytomegalovirus exposure and HLA in healthy donors. The wider study: The same platform used for the approximately 700 first-cohort repertoires was also used for the approximately 120 validation repertoires, as a later analysis reported. Notes on the study in general: First-cohort TCR clusters were later found to tend to co-occur in the 90 to 150 validation repertoires. Diagnosis of cytomegalovirus status made by the classifier reportedly showed high specificity and sensitivity. Associated with cytomegalovirus, according to the listing, were around 160 TCR beta chains.

Looked up from germline, CDR1 is MNHEY and CDR2 is SVGAGI. CDR3 size: 14 residues. V trimming: 6 bases; J trimming: 2 bases; junction bases outside the gene matches: 1. Method: immunoSEQ multiplex PCR; TCRdb's copy keeps in-frame clones and lacks some. The sample contains nearly 80,000 clones, 93% of which appear only once. This clonotype was sampled from a woman aged 30 to 39 in good health and CMV-seronegative. The rearrangement joins TRBV6-5 to TRBJ2-5; 12 bases map to TRBD2. The sample taken for sequencing was PBMCs. The CDR3 loop reads CASSLAGGQETQYF. Written as DNA, the CDR3 is TGTGCCAGCAGCCTAGCGGGGGGGCAAGAGACCCAGTACTTC.